This T cell receptor (beta chain) was recovered during a study of cytomegalovirus exposure and HLA in healthy donors. 60 Vbeta and 13 Jbeta primers were used in PCR. Measured with immunoSEQ multiplex PCR; TCRdb has only the in-frame clones, and not every one. Of about 120,000 clones in the sample, over 65% were seen once. Germline CDR1 is SGHDN and CDR2 is FVKESK. The V end was cut by 0 bases, the J end by 5 bases, with 10 bases between. This CDR3 comprises 15 residues. This clonotype was sampled from a woman between 40 and 50 years old in good health and CMV-seropositive. The chain recombines TRBV14 with TRBJ1-4, with TRBD1 as a possible D gene (6 bases). The material sequenced was PBMCs. This chain's CDR3 is CASSQDYRVNEKLFF. The CDR3 DNA sequence: TGTGCCAGCAGCCAAGACTACAGGGTGAATGAAAAACTGTTTTTT.